Listed here is a single TCR beta chain. Its antigen target is currently unknown. A 2.5 ml peripheral blood sample was drawn into PAXgene tubes per donor and stored at -80°C. Without T cell sorting, total RNA was isolated from whole blood using the PAXgene blood miRNA kit on an automated QIAcube. Peripheral blood from monozygotic twin pairs concordant or discordant for inflammatory bowel disease was subjected to deep TCRalpha and TCRbeta repertoire profiling with unique molecular barcoding. Smoking habits were recorded for all twin pairs, and each individual was classified as a current, former or never smoker. The sample comes from a study of monozygotic twins with inflammatory bowel disease (dated by TCRdb to about 2019). About the full investigation: The full study comprised 28 monozygotic twin pairs: nine German pairs (four IBD-concordant, five IBD-discordant) and 19 IBD-discordant Danish pairs. Disease-associated traits were sought mainly through comparisons between IBD patients and their genetically identical healthy co-twins within discordant pairs. Each individual had, on average, about 151 000 unique TCRalpha sequences and 181 000 unique TCRbeta sequences available for analysis. Overall results and qualifications from the work: TCRbeta repertoire diversity, by inverse Simpson index, was decreased in IBD patients compared with their healthy co-twins. No single strong signal or clonotype linked to IBD turned up in the results, so the idea that one exists was not supported. Because patients received different immunosuppressive treatments, the repertoires may have picked up extra background noise and variability between individuals. Fewer clonotypes were shared with other individuals by IBD patients than by healthy twins, most markedly in patients showing signs of disease activity. Repertoire similarity did not differ between concordant and discordant twins, which could be due to limited statistical power. The analysis was unable to tell apart different T cell subtypes.

To prepare the library, 5' RACE was applied. Each TCR library was prepared from about 4,000 ng of total RNA. For each sample, cDNA synthesis with SMARTScribe reverse transcriptase was split into eight separate reactions. Unique molecular identifiers containing a 6-nucleotide sample barcode were introduced through template switching during cDNA synthesis. Two nested PCRs of approximately 16 and 9 cycles amplified the TCRalpha and TCRbeta cDNA, and bead purification followed each PCR. Before amplification, cDNA was treated with uracil DNA-glycosylase and purified using the QIAquick PCR purification kit. The second PCR added Illumina TruSeq-compatible adapters along with sample-specific barcodes. Library quality and concentration were checked on TapeStation and Qubit, and libraries were pooled at 5 to 6.5 ng each. The pooled libraries were sequenced with 2 x 100 bp reads and custom sequencing primers on an Illumina HiSeq2500 single-index Rapid Run. The authors' analysis ran thus. UMI-based consensus assembly with MiGEC version 1.2.6 was used to correct PCR and sequencing errors. MiXCR version 2.1.1 was used for V(D)J alignment, clonotype assembly and CDR3 extraction. Gene usage, clonotype sharing and MAIT/NKT TCR abundance were normalised by analysing the top 1000, 10 000 and 20 000 clonotypes per sample. After downsampling to 27 000 UMIs, diversity was calculated as the inverse Simpson index using the vegan R package. Paired Mann-Whitney U tests were applied to discordant twin pairs, and Benjamini-Hochberg correction was used for multiple testing. TCRdb reprocessed the reads and provides one entry for every CDR3 protein sequence; no DNA is given. These V and J calls derive from TCRdb rather than the authors' analysis. This sample's table lists about 380,000 distinct CDR3 sequences. Around 2.6% of the sample goes to the ten largest clones.

From the germline V gene, CDR1 is MNHEY and CDR2 is SVGAGI. Measured from the cysteine to the phenylalanine, the CDR3 is 16 residues long. The protein alone is recorded here. Specimen: blood. Here the chain combines TRBV6-5 and TRBJ2-3. The clonotype originates from a human donor with ulcerative colitis or Crohn's disease, or a healthy co-twin of an affected twin (not recorded which). The CDR3 region: CASSYSTRLTTDTQYF.